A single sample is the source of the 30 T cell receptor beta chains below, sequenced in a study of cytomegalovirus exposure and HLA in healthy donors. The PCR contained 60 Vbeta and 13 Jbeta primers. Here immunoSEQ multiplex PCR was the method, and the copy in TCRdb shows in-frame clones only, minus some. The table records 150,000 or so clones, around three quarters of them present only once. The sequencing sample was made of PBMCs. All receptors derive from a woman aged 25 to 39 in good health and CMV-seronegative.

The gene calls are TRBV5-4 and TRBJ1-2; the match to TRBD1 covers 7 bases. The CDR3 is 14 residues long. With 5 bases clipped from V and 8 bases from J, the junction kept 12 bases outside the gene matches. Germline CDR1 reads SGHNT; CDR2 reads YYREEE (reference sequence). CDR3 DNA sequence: TGTGCCAGCAGACTGGACAGGTCACAGGTGGGCTACACCTTC. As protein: CASRLDRSQVGYTF.

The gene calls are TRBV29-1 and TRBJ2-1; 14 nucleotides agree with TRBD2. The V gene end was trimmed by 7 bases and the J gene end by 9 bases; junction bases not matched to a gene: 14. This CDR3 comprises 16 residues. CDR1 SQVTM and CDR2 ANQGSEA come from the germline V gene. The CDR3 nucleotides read TGCAGCGCCCACGCCAAGACTAGCGGGAGGGCCGGTGAGCAGTTCTTC. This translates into CSAHAKTSGRAGEQFF.

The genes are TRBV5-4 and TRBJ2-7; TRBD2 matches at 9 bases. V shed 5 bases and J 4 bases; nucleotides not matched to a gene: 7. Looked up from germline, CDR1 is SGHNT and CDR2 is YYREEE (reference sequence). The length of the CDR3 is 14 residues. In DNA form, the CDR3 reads TGTGCCAGCAGTTCGGGACTAGCTAAATACGAGCAGTACTTC. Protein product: CASSSGLAKYEQYF.

CDR3 in amino acids: CASSSRADTQYF. CDR3 DNA sequence: TGTGCCAGCAGCTCCCGAGCAGATACGCAGTATTTT. J is TRBJ2-3 and V is TRBV13, with unresolved D. Germline V gene data show CDR1 as PRHDT and CDR2 as FYEKMQ (reference sequence). The CDR3 length is 12 residues. V shed 4 bases and J shed 4 bases, with 6 bases lying between them.

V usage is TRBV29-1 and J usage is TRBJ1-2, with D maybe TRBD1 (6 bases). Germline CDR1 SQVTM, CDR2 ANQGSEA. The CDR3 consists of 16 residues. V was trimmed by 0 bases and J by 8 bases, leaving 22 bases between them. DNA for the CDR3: TGCAGCGTTGAAGATTGGGTGGACCAGGGGTGGGGGGGCTACACCTTC. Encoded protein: CSVEDWVDQGWGGYTF.

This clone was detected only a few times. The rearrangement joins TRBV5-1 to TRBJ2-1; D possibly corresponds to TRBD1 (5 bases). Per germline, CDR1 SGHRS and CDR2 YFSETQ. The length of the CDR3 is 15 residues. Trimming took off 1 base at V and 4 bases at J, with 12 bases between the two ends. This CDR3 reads CASSLLQGRYNEQFF. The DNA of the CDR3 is TGCGCCAGCAGCTTGCTTCAGGGTCGATACAATGAGCAGTTCTTC.

For the CDR3, the DNA is TGCGCCAGCAGCCCGGGACTAGGGGAGACCCAGTACTTC. Encoded protein: CASSPGLGETQYF. This chain uses TRBV5-1 with TRBJ2-5; 8 bases align to TRBD2. V lost 4 bases to trimming and J lost 5 bases; unmatched junction nucleotides: 4. Germline assignment: CDR1 SGHRS and CDR2 YFSETQ. The CDR3 extends over 13 amino acids.

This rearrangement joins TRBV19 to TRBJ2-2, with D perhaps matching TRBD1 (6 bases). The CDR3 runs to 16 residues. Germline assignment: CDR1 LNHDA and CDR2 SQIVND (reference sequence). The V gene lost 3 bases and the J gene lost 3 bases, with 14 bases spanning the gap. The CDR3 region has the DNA TGTGCCAGTAGTATTCAGGGGTCGGATGACACCGGGGAGCTGTTTTTT. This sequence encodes CASSIQGSDDTGELFF.

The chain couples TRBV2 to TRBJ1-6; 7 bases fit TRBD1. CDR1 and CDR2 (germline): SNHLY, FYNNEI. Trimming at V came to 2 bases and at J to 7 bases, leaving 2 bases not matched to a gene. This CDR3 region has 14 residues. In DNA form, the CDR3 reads TGTGCCAGCAGTGAATGGACAGGAAATTCACCCCTCCACTTT. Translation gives CASSEWTGNSPLHF.

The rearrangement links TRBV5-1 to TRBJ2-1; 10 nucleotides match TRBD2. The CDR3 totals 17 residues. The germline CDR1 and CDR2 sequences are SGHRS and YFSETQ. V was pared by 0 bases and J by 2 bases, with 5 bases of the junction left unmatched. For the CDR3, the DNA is TGCGCCAGCAGCTTGGGGCGGACTAGCGGAACCTACAATGAGCAGTTCTTC. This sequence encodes CASSLGRTSGTYNEQFF.

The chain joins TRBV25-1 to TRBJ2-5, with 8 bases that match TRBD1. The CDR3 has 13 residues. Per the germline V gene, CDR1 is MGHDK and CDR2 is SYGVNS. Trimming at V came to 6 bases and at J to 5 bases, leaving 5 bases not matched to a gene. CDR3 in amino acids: CASRDRVVETQYF. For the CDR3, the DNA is TGTGCCAGCAGGGACAGGGTTGTCGAGACCCAGTACTTC.

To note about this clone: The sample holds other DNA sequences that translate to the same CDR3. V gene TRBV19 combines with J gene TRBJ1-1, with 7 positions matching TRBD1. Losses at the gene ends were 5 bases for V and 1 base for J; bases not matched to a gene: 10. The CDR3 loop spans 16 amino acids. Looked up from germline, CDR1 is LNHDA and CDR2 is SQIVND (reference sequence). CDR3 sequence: CASSPSYDRANTEAFF. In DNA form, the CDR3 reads TGTGCCAGTAGTCCCTCCTATGACAGGGCGAACACTGAAGCTTTCTTT.

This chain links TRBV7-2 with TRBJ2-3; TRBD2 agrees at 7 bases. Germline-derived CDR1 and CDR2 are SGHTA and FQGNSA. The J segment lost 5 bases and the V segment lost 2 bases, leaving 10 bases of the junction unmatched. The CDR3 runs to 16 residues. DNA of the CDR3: TGTGCCAGCAGCTTACTGGGGGGGAGGGGAGGAGATACGCAGTATTTT. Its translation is CASSLLGGRGGDTQYF.

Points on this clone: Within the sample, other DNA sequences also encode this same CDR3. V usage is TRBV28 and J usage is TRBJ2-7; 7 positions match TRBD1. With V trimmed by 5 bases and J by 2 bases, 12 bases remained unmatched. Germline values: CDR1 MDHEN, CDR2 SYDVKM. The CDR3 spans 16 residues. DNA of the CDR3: TGTGCCAGCAGTCCCGGCCCCTTGGGACAGACCTACGAGCAGTACTTC. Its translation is CASSPGPLGQTYEQYF.

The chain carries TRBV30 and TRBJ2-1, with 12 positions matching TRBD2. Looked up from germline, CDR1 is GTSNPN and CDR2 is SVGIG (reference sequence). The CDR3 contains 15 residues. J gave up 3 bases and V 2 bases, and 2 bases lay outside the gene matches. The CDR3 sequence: CAWSKGLAGYNEQFF. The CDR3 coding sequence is TGTGCCTGGAGTAAGGGACTAGCGGGCTACAATGAGCAGTTCTTC.

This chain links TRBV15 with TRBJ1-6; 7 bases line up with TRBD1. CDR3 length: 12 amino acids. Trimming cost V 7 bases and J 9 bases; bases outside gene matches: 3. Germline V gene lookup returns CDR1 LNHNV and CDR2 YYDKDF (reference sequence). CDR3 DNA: TGTGCCACCACAGGGGGTACTTCACCCCTCCACTTT. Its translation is CATTGGTSPLHF.

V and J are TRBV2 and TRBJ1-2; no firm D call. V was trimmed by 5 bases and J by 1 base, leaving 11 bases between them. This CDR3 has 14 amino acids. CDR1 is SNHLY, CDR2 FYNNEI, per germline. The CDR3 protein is CASSMGAVNYGYTF. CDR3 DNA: TGTGCCAGCAGTATGGGAGCGGTTAACTATGGCTACACCTTC.

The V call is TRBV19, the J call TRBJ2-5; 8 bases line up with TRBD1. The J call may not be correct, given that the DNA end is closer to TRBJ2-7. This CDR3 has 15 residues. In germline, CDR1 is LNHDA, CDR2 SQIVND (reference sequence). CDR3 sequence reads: CASSIGTGIAYEQYF. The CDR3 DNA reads TGTGCCAGTAGTATAGGGACAGGGATTGCCTACGAGCAGTACTTC.

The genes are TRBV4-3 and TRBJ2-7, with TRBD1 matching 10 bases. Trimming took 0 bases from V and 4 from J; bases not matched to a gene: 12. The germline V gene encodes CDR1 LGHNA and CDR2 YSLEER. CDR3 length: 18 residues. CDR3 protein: CASSQEVRETGGLYEQYF. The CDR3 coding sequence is TGCGCCAGCAGCCAAGAAGTACGAGAGACAGGGGGCTTGTACGAGCAGTACTTC.

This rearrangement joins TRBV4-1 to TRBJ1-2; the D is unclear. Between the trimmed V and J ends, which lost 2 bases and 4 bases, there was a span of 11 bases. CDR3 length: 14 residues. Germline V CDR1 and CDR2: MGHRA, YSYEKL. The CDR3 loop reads CASSQPPGTYGYTF. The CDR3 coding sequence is TGCGCCAGCAGCCAACCTCCAGGAACCTATGGCTACACCTTC.

For the CDR3, the DNA is TGTGCCTGGAGTAGGGGACTAGCTACCGAGACCCAGTACTTC. Amino acids: CAWSRGLATETQYF. The chain combines TRBV30 with TRBJ2-5; 9 bases map to TRBD2. The CDR3 is 14 residues long. The V gene end was trimmed by 2 bases and the J gene end by 5 bases; junction bases not matched to a gene: 6. The V gene's germline CDR1 is GTSNPN and CDR2 SVGIG (reference sequence).

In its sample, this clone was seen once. The CDR3 region has the DNA TGTGCCAGCAGCGCTACGACAGGGGTGGCCGGGGAGCTGTTTTTT. It codes for CASSATTGVAGELFF. V gene TRBV9 combines with J gene TRBJ2-2, with 8 positions matching TRBD1. The J segment lost 6 bases and the V segment lost 3 bases, leaving 7 bases of the junction unmatched. This CDR3 has 15 residues. Germline loops: CDR1 SGDLS, CDR2 YYNGEE.

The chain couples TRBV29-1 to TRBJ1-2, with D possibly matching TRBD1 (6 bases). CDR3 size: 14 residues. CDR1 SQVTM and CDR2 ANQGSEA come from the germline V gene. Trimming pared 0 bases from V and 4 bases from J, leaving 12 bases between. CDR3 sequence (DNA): TGCAGCGTTGAAGATTCCAGGGGCGTCTATGGCTACACCTTC. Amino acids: CSVEDSRGVYGYTF.

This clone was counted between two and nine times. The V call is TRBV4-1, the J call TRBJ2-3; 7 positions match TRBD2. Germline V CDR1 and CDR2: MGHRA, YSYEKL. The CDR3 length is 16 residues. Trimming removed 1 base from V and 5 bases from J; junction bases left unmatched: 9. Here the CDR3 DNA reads TGCGCCAGCAGCCAAGGCTCTAGCGGTGGGGGAGATACGCAGTATTTT. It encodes CASSQGSSGGGDTQYF.

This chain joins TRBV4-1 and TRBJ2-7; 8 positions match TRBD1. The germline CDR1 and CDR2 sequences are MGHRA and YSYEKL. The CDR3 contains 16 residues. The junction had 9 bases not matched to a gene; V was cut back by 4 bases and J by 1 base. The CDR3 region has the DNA TGCGCCAGCAGCCGCCTTGACAGGGGATTGTCCTACGAGCAGTACTTC. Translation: CASSRLDRGLSYEQYF.

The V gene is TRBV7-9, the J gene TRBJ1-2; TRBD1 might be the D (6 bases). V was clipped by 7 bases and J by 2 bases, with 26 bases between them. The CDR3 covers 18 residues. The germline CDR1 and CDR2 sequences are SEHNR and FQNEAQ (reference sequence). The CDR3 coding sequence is TGTGCCAGCACCCGGGGTATAATGGAACAGGGTGTGAACTATGGCTACACCTTC. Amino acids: CASTRGIMEQGVNYGYTF.

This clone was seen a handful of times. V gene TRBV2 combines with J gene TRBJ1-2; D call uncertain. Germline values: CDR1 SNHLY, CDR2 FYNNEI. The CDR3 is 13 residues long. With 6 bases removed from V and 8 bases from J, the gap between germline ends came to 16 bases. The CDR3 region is CASRATGFDGYTF. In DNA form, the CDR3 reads TGTGCCAGCAGGGCGACGGGATTCGACGGCTACACCTTC.

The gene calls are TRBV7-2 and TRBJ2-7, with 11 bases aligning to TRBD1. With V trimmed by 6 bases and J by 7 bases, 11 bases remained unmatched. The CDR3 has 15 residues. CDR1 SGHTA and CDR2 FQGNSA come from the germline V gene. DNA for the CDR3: TGTGCCAGCAGGCCCCCCGGGACAGGGGGTTGGGAGCAGTACTTC. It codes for CASRPPGTGGWEQYF.

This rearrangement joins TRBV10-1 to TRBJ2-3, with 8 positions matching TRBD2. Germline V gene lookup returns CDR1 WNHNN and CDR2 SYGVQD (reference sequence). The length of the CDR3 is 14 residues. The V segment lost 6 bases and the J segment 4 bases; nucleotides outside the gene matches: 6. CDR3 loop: CASSPGLVADTQYF. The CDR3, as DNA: TGCGCCAGCAGCCCGGGACTAGTGGCAGATACGCAGTATTTT.

CDR3 loop: CASSVVALRDNEQFF. The CDR3 coding sequence is TGTGCCAGCAGCGTAGTGGCTTTGAGGGACAATGAGCAGTTCTTC. J is TRBJ2-1 and V is TRBV9; perhaps TRBD2 as D (5 bases). Between the trimmed V and J ends, which lost 0 bases and 5 bases, there was a span of 12 bases. From germline, CDR1 is SGDLS and CDR2 YYNGEE. The CDR3 is made up of 15 amino acids.